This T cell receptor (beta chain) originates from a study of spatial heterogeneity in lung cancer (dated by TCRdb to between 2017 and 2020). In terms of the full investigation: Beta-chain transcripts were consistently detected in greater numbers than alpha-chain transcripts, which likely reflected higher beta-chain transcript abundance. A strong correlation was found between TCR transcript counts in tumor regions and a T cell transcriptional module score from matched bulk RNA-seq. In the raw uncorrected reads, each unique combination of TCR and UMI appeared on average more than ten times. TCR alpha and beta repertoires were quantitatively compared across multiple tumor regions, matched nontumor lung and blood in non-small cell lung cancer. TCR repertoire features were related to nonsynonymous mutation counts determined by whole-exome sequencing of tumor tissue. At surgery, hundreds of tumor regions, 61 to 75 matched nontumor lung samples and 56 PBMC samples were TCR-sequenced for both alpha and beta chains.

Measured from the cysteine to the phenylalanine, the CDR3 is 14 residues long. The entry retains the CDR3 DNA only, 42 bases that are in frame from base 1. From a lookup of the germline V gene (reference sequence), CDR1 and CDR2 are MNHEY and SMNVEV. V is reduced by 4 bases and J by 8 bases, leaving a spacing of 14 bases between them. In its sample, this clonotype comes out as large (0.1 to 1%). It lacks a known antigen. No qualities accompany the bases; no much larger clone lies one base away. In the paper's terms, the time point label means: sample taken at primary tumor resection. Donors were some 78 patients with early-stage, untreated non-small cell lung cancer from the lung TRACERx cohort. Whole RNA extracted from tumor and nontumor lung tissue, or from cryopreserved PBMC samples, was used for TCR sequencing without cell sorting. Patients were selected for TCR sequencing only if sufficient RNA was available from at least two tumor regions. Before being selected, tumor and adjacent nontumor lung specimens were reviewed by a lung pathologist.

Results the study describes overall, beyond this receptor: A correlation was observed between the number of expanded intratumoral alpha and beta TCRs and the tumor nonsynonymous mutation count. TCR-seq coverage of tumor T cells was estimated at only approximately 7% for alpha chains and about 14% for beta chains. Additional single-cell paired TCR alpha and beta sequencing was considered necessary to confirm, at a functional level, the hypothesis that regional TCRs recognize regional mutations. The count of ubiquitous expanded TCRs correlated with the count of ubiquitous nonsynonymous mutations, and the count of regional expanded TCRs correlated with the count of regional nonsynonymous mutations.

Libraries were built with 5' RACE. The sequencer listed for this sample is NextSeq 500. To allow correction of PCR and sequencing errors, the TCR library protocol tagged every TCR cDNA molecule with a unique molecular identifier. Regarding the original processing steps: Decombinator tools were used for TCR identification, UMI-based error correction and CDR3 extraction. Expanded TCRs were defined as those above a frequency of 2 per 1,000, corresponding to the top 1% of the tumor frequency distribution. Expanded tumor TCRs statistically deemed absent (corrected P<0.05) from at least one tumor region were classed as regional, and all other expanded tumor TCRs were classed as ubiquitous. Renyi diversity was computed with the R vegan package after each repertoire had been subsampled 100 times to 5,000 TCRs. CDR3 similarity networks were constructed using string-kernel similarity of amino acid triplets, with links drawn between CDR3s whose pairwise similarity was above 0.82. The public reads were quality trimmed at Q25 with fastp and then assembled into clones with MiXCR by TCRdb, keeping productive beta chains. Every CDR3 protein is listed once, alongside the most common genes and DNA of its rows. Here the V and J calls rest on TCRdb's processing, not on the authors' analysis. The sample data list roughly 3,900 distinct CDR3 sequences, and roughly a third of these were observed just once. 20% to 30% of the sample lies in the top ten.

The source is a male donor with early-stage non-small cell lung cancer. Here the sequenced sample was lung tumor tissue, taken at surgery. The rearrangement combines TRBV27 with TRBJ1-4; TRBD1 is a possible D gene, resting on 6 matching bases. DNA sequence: TGTGCCAGCAGTTCAGGGGACGGCTCGGAAAAACTGTTTTTT. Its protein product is CASSSGDGSEKLFF.